The T cell receptor (beta chain) described here comes from a study of T cell responses to AZD1222 COVID-19 vaccine. Broader study findings: Only a handful of AZD1222 recipients, several in all, had baseline seropositivity. Donors were mostly white British, more females; clonal diversity possibly underestimated. Repertoire sampling happened only post peak T cell response.

Details on this clone: The antigen is unknown.

The length of the CDR3 is 16 residues. V lost 7 bases to trimming and J lost 6 bases; unmatched junction nucleotides: 14. CDR1 is MDHEN, CDR2 SYDVKM, per germline. Both about-4-week and about-12-week second-dose recipients were combined. Profiled with immunoSEQ multiplex PCR; TCRdb holds only in-frame clones, not every one. The table includes more than 150,000 clones, more than 75% detected once. The V call is TRBV28, the J call TRBJ2-3, with 9 bases identical to TRBD2. This sequence was found in an adult who received the AZD1222 COVID-19 vaccine. The material sequenced was peripheral blood, taken 28 days after the second AZD1222 dose. CDR3 amino acids: CASTPPRGGRDDTQYF. The CDR3 DNA follows: TGTGCCAGCACACCCCCCAGGGGCGGGAGGGACGATACGCAGTATTTT.